The rows below give T cell receptor beta chains drawn from one sample of a study of cytomegalovirus exposure and HLA in healthy donors. Method: immunoSEQ multiplex PCR; TCRdb's copy keeps in-frame clones and lacks some. The data show about 93,000 clones, around 77% seen once. The material sequenced was PBMCs. These receptors were collected from a man aged 25 to 45 in good health and CMV-seronegative. CDR3s include the opening cysteine and the closing phenylalanine or tryptophan. A D gene is named only where the DNA matches it firmly. Expanded clones are given a class, and other clones once, few, many or no size at all.

TRBD1 TRBJ1-2 NA TRBV6-6 TGTGCCAGCACGGGACAGGGTCATGGCTACACCTTC CASTGQGHGYTF
NA TRBJ1-2 NA TRBV12-5 TGTGCTAGTGGTCCCCCGCCGGAAGGGGGTAGTGGGTGGAATGGCTACACCTTC CASGPPPEGGSGWNGYTF
TRBD1 TRBJ1-1 NA TRBV7-3 TGTGCCAGCAGCTTAGGGACAGGGGGAAACACTGAAGCTTTCTTT CASSLGTGGNTEAFF
NA TRBJ1-6 NA TRBV11-2 TGTGCCAGCAGCTTAGCCGGAGGGCCAGGGTCACCCCTCCACTTT CASSLAGGPGSPLHF
TRBD2 TRBJ2-3 NA TRBV5-1 TGCGCCAGCAGCCGTTTACTTGCGGGGGGGAGCACAGATACGCAGTATTTT CASSRLLAGGSTDTQYF
NA TRBJ1-1 NA TRBV10-1 TGCGCCAGCAGTGAGTCGGAGTACGGGTTAACTTTCTTT CASSESEYGLTFF
NA TRBJ1-2 NA TRBV7-9 TGTGCCAGCGCTTCGGGGGGGGCTAGTGGCTACACCTTC CASASGGASGYTF
NA TRBJ1-5 NA TRBV7-8 TGTGCCAGCACCTTCTCCCAGGATCAGCCCCAGCATTTT CASTFSQDQPQHF
TRBD2 TRBJ2-7 once TRBV4-3 TGCGCCAGCAGCCAAGGGGTGGGCGGGGGGAGCTCCTACGAGCAGTACTTC CASSQGVGGGSSYEQYF
TRBD2 TRBJ2-1 NA TRBV7-8 TGTGCCAGCAGCTTACTGCATGATGGGGGGCTAAGGACTAGCTTCAATGAGCAGTTCTTC CASSLLHDGGLRTSFNEQFF
NA TRBJ2-3 NA TRBV5-1 TGCGCCAGCAGCTTCGGACAGAGCACAGATACGCAGTATTTT CASSFGQSTDTQYF
NA TRBJ2-5 NA TRBV4-1 TGCGCCAGCAGCCAAGACAGGGAAAGGGAGACCCAGTACTTC CASSQDRERETQYF
NA TRBJ1-2 NA TRBV29-1 TGCAGCGTTGGGGGGCTCTCTAACTATGGCTACACCTTC CSVGGLSNYGYTF
TRBD1 TRBJ1-5 NA TRBV7-9 TGTGCCAGCAGCCTGGGCGGGACAGGGCACGGTCAGCCCCAGCATTTT CASSLGGTGHGQPQHF
TRBD2 TRBJ2-1 NA TRBV5-1 TGCGCCAGCAGCTGGCGACTAGCGGGAGAGGGCAATGAGCAGTTCTTC CASSWRLAGEGNEQFF
NA TRBJ1-5 NA TRBV2 TGTGCCAGCAGCAATCAGGGAAGGGGTCAGCCCCAGCATTTT CASSNQGRGQPQHF
TRBD2 TRBJ2-1 NA TRBV11-3 TGTGCCAGCATTTCAAGCGGGAGGTCGTTAAGTGAGCAGTTCTTC CASISSGRSLSEQFF
NA TRBJ1-5 once TRBV19 TGTGCCAGTAGTATAGTCCCCCCCGATCAGCCCCAGCATTTT CASSIVPPDQPQHF
TRBD2 TRBJ2-1 once TRBV19 TGTGCCAGTAGTATCGGGACTAGCGGGCGGAATGAGCAGTTCTTC CASSIGTSGRNEQFF
NA TRBJ1-3 NA TRBV6-6 TGTGCCAGCAGTGACGCAGGGGTAGGGGGAAACACCATATATTTT CASSDAGVGGNTIYF
TRBD1 TRBJ1-2 NA TRBV29-1 TGCAGCGTCAGGGGACAGGCCCTGATTTGGGGGGGAGGCTACACCTTC CSVRGQALIWGGGYTF
NA TRBJ1-2 once TRBV6-1 TGTGCCAGCAGTCCGGGAGGCTATGGCTACACCTTC CASSPGGYGYTF